The 15 T cell receptor beta chains reported below all come from one sample, sequenced in a study of CD8+CD57+ T cells in acquired aplastic anemia. Both TCR beta VDJ combination and CDR3 sequence profiling were carried out. Genomic DNA was the template for this profiling. TCRdb redid the calling of the reads with MiXCR, one entry per CDR3 protein. The sample lists around 500,000 distinct CDR3 sequences, approximately 32% seen once, with about 0.8% in the top ten. Sequenced patients had shown CD8+CD57+ cell expansion by flow cytometry. The specimen sequenced was sorted CD4+, CD8+, or CD8+CD57+ T cells (not recorded which) from PBMCs. Every receptor here comes from a human donor with aplastic anemia.

Turning to this clonotype: One end of the junction does not line up with germline, which may come from a read error. This chain links TRBV7-6 with TRBJ1-3; no reliable D call. Germline V gives CDR1 SGHVS, CDR2 FNYEAQ. This CDR3 spans 16 amino acids. The CDR3 region has the DNA TGTGCCAGCAGCTTAGTAGAGGGAAATACTGGAAACACCACATATTTT. Protein: CASSLVEGNTGNTTYF.

The V and J genes are TRBV7-8 and TRBJ2-3; 7 bases fit TRBD1. With 5 bases clipped from V and 2 bases from J, the junction kept 7 bases outside the gene matches. CDR3 length: 15 residues. Germline V CDR1 and CDR2: SGHVS, FQNEAQ. The CDR3 DNA follows: TGTGCCAGCAGCACCCGACAGGGTACCACAGATACGCAGTATTTT. It yields the protein CASSTRQGTTDTQYF.

This chain joins TRBV10-3 and TRBJ2-1; either TRBD1 or TRBD2 may fit D (5 bases each). V dropped 0 bases and J dropped 5 bases, with 20 bases sitting between them. Germline CDR1 ENHRY, CDR2 SYGVKD. The CDR3 has 18 residues. In DNA, the CDR3 is TGTGCCATCAGTGAGTCCCGGGACGGCCACTCTGGAAACAATGAGCAGTTCTTC. It codes for CAISESRDGHSGNNEQFF.

The CDR3 region is CASSVGRGNGEKLFF. The CDR3 region has the DNA TGTGCCAGCAGTGTAGGACGAGGGAATGGTGAAAAACTGTTTTTT. The rearrangement joins TRBV28 to TRBJ1-4; D not certain. This CDR3 spans 15 amino acids. Germline V gene data show CDR1 as MDHEN and CDR2 as SYDVKM. The V end was cut by 5 bases, the J end by 7 bases, with 17 bases between.

The chain recombines TRBV6-5 with TRBJ1-6; D unresolved. CDR3 length: 17 residues. The V end was cut by 0 bases, the J end by 0 bases, with 9 bases between. Per germline, CDR1 MNHEY and CDR2 SVGAGI. DNA for the CDR3: TGTGCCAGCAGTTACTCGACTCTGGGCTCCTATAATTCACCCCTCCACTTT. Residues: CASSYSTLGSYNSPLHF.

This clonotype has only a few counts. The J gene is TRBJ2-1, the V gene TRBV5-1; 11 bases are shared with TRBD2. The ends lost 2 bases at V and 5 bases at J; junction bases unmatched: 3. Germline V gene lookup returns CDR1 SGHRS and CDR2 YFSETQ. The CDR3 covers 15 residues. The CDR3 region has the DNA TGCGCCAGCAGCTTTCCTAGCGGGGGGCACAATGAGCAGTTCTTC. Encoded protein: CASSFPSGGHNEQFF.

The V call is TRBV4-2, the J call TRBJ2-1; 11 nucleotides match TRBD1. CDR3 length: 16 amino acids. Trimming took 0 bases from V and 7 from J; bases not matched to a gene: 5. Germline assignment: CDR1 LGHNA and CDR2 YNFKEQ. The CDR3 DNA sequence: TGTGCCAGCAGCCAAGATGGGGGACAGGGGGGTAATGAGCAGTTCTTC. The encoded protein is CASSQDGGQGGNEQFF.

The chain carries TRBV2 and TRBJ1-1; no firm D call. This CDR3 region has 13 residues. Germline-derived CDR1 and CDR2 are SNHLY and FYNNEI. V shed 3 bases and J shed 3 bases, with 8 bases lying between them. CDR3 amino acids: CASSETRYTEAFF. As DNA, the CDR3 is TGTGCCAGCAGTGAGACCAGGTACACTGAAGCTTTCTTT.

Turning to this clonotype: A much larger clone is a single base away; this may be a read error. This chain connects TRBV4-1 to TRBJ2-7, with 9 bases that match TRBD1. The germline CDR1 and CDR2 sequences are MGHRA and YSYEKL. The CDR3 loop spans 15 amino acids. The CDR3 loop is CASSQGGTGLYEPYF. The CDR3, as DNA: TGCGCCAGCAGCCAAGGGGGGACAGGGCTGTACGAGCCGTACTTC.

This clonotype was recorded many times. At one of its ends the junction is not consistent with the germline gene, which may arise from a read error. The chain couples TRBV19 to TRBJ2-5; TRBD2 matches at 11 bases. CDR1 and CDR2 from the germline V gene are LNHDA and SQIVND (reference sequence). This CDR3 comprises 13 residues. The CDR3 DNA follows: TGTGCCAGCAGTATAGCGGGAGGGGAGACCCAGTACTTC. Amino acid sequence: CASSIAGGETQYF.

V is TRBV6-2 or TRBV6-3 and J is TRBJ1-1; D unclear. CDR3 size: 14 residues. CDR1 and CDR2 from the germline V gene are MNHEY and SVGEGT. Trimming removed 2 bases from V and 5 bases from J, with 12 bases in between. CDR3 bases: TGTGCCAGCAGTTACCCGGAGTGGAGAACTGAAGCTTTCTTT. Its translation is CASSYPEWRTEAFF.

The chain is built from TRBV19 and TRBJ2-1; a weak D match, TRBD2 (5 bases). The V and J ends lost 4 bases and 7 bases respectively, with 14 bases between them. The CDR3 has 14 residues. Germline V lookup: CDR1 LNHDA, CDR2 SQIVND (reference sequence). CDR3 sequence: CASSTRGMGNEQFF. The CDR3 coding sequence is TGTGCCAGTAGTACCCGGGGTATGGGGAATGAGCAGTTCTTC.

The CDR3 DNA reads as TGCCAGCTCAGGACCCGCTACGAGCAGTACTTC. It translates to CQLRTRYEQYF. The gene calls are TRBV29-1 and TRBJ2-7; no clear D gene. CDR3 length equals 11 residues. CDR1 and CDR2 from the germline V gene are SQVTM and ANQGSEA.

This clonotype was counted at least ten times. The chain couples TRBV7-2 to TRBJ1-5; tentatively, D is TRBD1 (5 bases). The germline gives CDR1 SGHTA, CDR2 FQGNSA. The CDR3 is 14 amino acids. V was shortened by 3 bases and J by 2 bases, with 8 bases between the two germline ends. CDR3 nucleotide sequence: TGTGCCAGCAGCTTGAGGGACGGCAATCAGCCCCAGCATTTT. Protein: CASSLRDGNQPQHF.

About this clonotype: A much more abundant neighbour one base away suggests this may be a read error. The chain uses TRBV11-1 and TRBJ1-1; D might be TRBD1 (6 bases). CDR1 SGHAT and CDR2 FQDESV come from the germline V gene (reference sequence). This CDR3 is built from 16 residues. CDR3 in amino acids: CASSLADGTKNTGAFF. CDR3 coding DNA: TGTGCCAGCAGCTTAGCGGACGGGACAAAGAACACTGGAGCTTTCTTT.